The TCR beta chain described here comes from a study of cytomegalovirus exposure and HLA in healthy donors. Per the germline V gene, CDR1 is SNHLY and CDR2 is FYNNEI. CDR3 length: 15 amino acids. The V gene end was trimmed by 4 bases and the J gene end by 4 bases; junction bases not matched to a gene: 4. Sequencing used immunoSEQ multiplex PCR; TCRdb keeps in-frame clones, though not all of them. The table includes about 130,000 clones, roughly 89% detected once. Study-wide findings and caveats: The tendency of first-cohort TCR clusters to co-occur in the roughly 130 validation repertoires emerged from a later analysis.

Details on this clone: Antigen: not known.

The TCR comes from a woman under 30 in good health and CMV-seronegative. What was sequenced was PBMCs. The V and J genes are TRBV2 and TRBJ1-6, with 7 bases aligning to TRBD1. The CDR3 sequence: CASSGAGGYNSPLHF. CDR3 nucleotides: TGTGCCAGCAGTGGGGCAGGGGGATATAATTCACCCCTCCACTTT.